Below are 8 T cell receptor beta chains sequenced from a single sample in a study of control samples from healthy donors and cancer patients. Libraries were prepared by immunoSEQ multiplex PCR; TCRdb keeps only in-frame clonotypes and omits some of them. The table lists 100,000 or so clones, about four fifths of them singletons. The sequenced sample consisted of blood. The source is a woman aged 50 to 65 in good health.

CDR3 bases: TGTGCCAGCACCCCCACCGCGACCTACGAGCAGTACTTC. Its protein is CASTPTATYEQYF. The rearrangement links TRBV7-3 to TRBJ2-7; D ambiguous. CDR1 and CDR2 from the germline V gene are SGHTA and FQGTGA. There are 13 residues in the CDR3. Deletions cut 7 bases from V and 2 bases from J, with 12 bases between. Variable domain in full (rest from reference TRBV7-3 and TRBJ2-7): GAGVSQTPSNKVTEKGKYVELRCDPISGHTALYWYRQSLGQGPEFLIYFQGTGAADDSGLPNDRFFAVRPEGSVSTLKIQRTERGDSAVYLCASTPTATYEQYFGPGTRLTVT.

This chain links TRBV30 with TRBJ2-7; 7 bases agree with TRBD1. Per germline, CDR1 GTSNPN and CDR2 SVGIG (reference sequence). V dropped 2 bases and J dropped 7; count of bases not matched to a gene: 8. The CDR3 is 13 residues long. Here the CDR3 reads CAWSSTGLEEQYF. In DNA, the CDR3 is TGTGCCTGGAGTTCGACAGGGTTGGAGGAGCAGTACTTC.

The V and J genes are TRBV27 and TRBJ1-4; D unclear. Germline assignment: CDR1 MNHEY and CDR2 SMNVEV (reference sequence). This CDR3 is 17 amino acids long. V lost 3 bases and J lost 0, with 14 bases in between. CDR3: CASSFRISGTTNEKLFF. For the CDR3, the DNA is TGTGCCAGCAGTTTCAGGATCTCTGGCACAACTAATGAAAAACTGTTTTTT. Drawing the rest from reference TRBV27 and TRBJ1-4, the complete variable domain is EAQVTQNPRYLITVTGKKLTVTCSQNMNHEYMSWYRQDPGLGLRQIYYSMNVEVTDKGDVPEGYKVSRKEKRNFPLILESPSPNQTSLYFCASSFRISGTTNEKLFFGSGTQLSVL.

The J gene is TRBJ1-2, the V gene TRBV27; a possible D gene is TRBD1 (5 bases). The CDR3 covers 15 residues. With 6 bases removed from V and 8 bases from J, the gap between germline ends came to 22 bases. Germline loops: CDR1 MNHEY, CDR2 SMNVEV (reference sequence). The CDR3 sequence is CASSSGGGMLEGYTF. Here the CDR3 DNA reads TGTGCCAGCAGCTCCGGGGGGGGAATGTTGGAAGGCTACACCTTC.

J is TRBJ1-5 and V is TRBV15; tentatively, D is TRBD1 (6 bases). The germline gives CDR1 LNHNV, CDR2 YYDKDF (reference sequence). This CDR3 has 17 amino acids. V was shortened by 2 bases and J by 5 bases, with 19 bases between the two germline ends. In DNA, the CDR3 is TGTGCCACCAGCAGACCCCTGGGTGCAGGGGCCGATCAGCCCCAGCATTTT. Its translation: CATSRPLGAGADQPQHF.

The genes are TRBV6-5 and TRBJ1-2, with D perhaps TRBD1 (5 bases). CDR1 and CDR2 (germline): MNHEY, SVGAGI. Trimming pared 2 bases from V and 7 bases from J, leaving 14 bases between. The length of the CDR3 is 14 residues. The CDR3 spells CASSYGGRIGGYTF. The CDR3 DNA follows: TGTGCCAGCAGTTACGGGGGTCGAATAGGTGGCTACACCTTC.

The chain couples TRBV28 to TRBJ1-2, with D unresolved. This CDR3 has 13 residues. Germline CDR1 is MDHEN and CDR2 is SYDVKM. The ends were cut back, 6 bases at V and 1 base at J, with 9 bases in the middle. The CDR3 region is CASRRSVNYGYTF. As DNA, the CDR3 is TGTGCCAGCAGACGATCAGTTAACTATGGCTACACCTTC.

This sequence joins TRBV6-2 or TRBV6-3 and TRBJ1-1, with D perhaps matching TRBD1 (5 bases). Germline V gene data show CDR1 as MNHEY and CDR2 as SVGEGT. The CDR3 spans 19 residues. Trimming stripped 3 bases from V and 8 bases from J, with 31 bases between. The CDR3 loop is CASSYSAGSSTTAELEAFF. As DNA, the CDR3 is TGTGCCAGCAGTTATTCCGCAGGGTCAAGCACTACCGCAGAATTGGAAGCTTTCTTT.